This T cell receptor (beta chain) emerged from a study of T cell changes during pregnancy in multiple sclerosis. Trimming removed 3 bases from V and 2 bases from J; junction bases left unmatched: 7. Germline assignment: CDR1 MDHEN and CDR2 SYDVKM. The CDR3 sequence is 16 residues long. Generated by immunoSEQ multiplex PCR, the TCRdb table keeps only in-frame clones and is missing some. Of about 20,000 clones in the sample, about 87% were seen once. The TCR originated in a female donor in good health, enrolled as a control in a pregnancy study. The rearrangement joins TRBV28 to TRBJ2-1, with 7 bases matching TRBD1. This sample comprised CD8+ T cells from peripheral blood mononuclear cells, obtained in the third trimester of pregnancy. The CDR3 DNA reads as TGTGCCAGCAGTTTGGAGAGACAGGGAACCTACAATGAGCAGTTCTTC. Translation: CASSLERQGTYNEQFF.